One and the same sample provided the 8 T cell receptor beta chains below, sequenced in a study of T cells in Graves' hyperthyroidism and ophthalmopathy. Researchers took RNA transcripts and amplified the TCR beta CDR3 regions from them. Using the HTBI primer set, a first-round RT-PCR was run on the TCR CDR3. TCRdb passed the multiplex PCR reads through MiXCR, listing each CDR3 protein once. The data show 750,000 to 900,000 distinct CDR3 sequences, more than 30% seen once. Sequencing was done on a sample of blood. The origin of the receptors is a young man with Graves' hyperthyroidism.

The CDR3 DNA reads TGTGCCAGCAGCAGCCAGAGAGAGACCCAGTACTTC. Translated, it gives CASSSQRETQYF. V usage is TRBV5-5 and J usage is TRBJ2-5, with D unresolved. This CDR3 spans 12 amino acids. Deletions cut 4 bases from V and 4 bases from J, with 8 bases between. Germline lookup yields CDR1 SGHKS and CDR2 YYEKEE (reference sequence).

V usage is TRBV5-1 and J usage is TRBJ2-7; D not resolved. The CDR3 has 14 residues. The germline V and J ends were trimmed by 4 bases and 1 base, with 12 bases remaining between them. Per germline, CDR1 SGHRS and CDR2 YFSETQ. The CDR3 here is CASSDDLLSYEQYF. The CDR3 nucleotides are TGCGCCAGCAGCGACGACCTCCTTTCCTACGAGCAGTACTTC.

The chain couples TRBV19 to TRBJ2-7, with 8 positions matching TRBD2. CDR1 LNHDA and CDR2 SQIVND come from the germline V gene (reference sequence). Trimming cost V 1 base and J 0 bases; bases outside gene matches: 2. The CDR3 covers 15 residues. CDR3 bases: TGTGCCAGTAGTATAGTAAGCGGGAGCTCCTACGAGCAGTACTTC. Translation: CASSIVSGSSYEQYF.

This clonotype appeared a single time. One junction end disagrees with the germline gene, perhaps due to a read error. The V call is TRBV10-3, the J call TRBJ2-7; D ambiguous. Germline values: CDR1 ENHRY, CDR2 SYGVKD. This CDR3 region has 15 residues. The CDR3 here is CASSNRVYGSYEQYF. In DNA form, the CDR3 reads TGTGCCAGCAGTAACCGGGTCTATGGCTCCTACGAGCAGTACTTC.

This clonotype was found many times. This chain connects TRBV2 to TRBJ2-7, with 7 bases lining up with TRBD1. The CDR3 has 14 amino acids. Germline V gives CDR1 SNHLY, CDR2 FYNNEI. V lost 1 base, J lost 3 bases, and 3 bases stayed unmatched. The CDR3 region has the DNA TGTGCCAGCAGTGAAGGGGACAGCTACTACGAGCAGTACTTC. This gives the protein CASSEGDSYYEQYF.

CDR3 sequence (DNA): TGCGCCAGCAGCTTGGCCGCGCAGGGGGATGTTGAAGCTTTCTTT. Protein product: CASSLAAQGDVEAFF. This chain links TRBV5-1 with TRBJ1-1, with 7 bases lining up with TRBD1. CDR1 and CDR2 from the germline V gene are SGHRS and YFSETQ. J lost 7 bases, V lost 0 bases, and 9 bases had no gene match. The CDR3 length is 15 residues.

This clonotype came up a few times. The chain recombines TRBV7-9 with TRBJ1-2, with 7 bases lining up with TRBD1. Trimming cost V 5 bases and J 2 bases; bases outside gene matches: 5. The CDR3 runs to 14 residues. CDR1 and CDR2 from the germline V gene are SEHNR and FQNEAQ (reference sequence). CDR3 residues: CASSDPDRNYGYTF. The CDR3 DNA reads as TGTGCCAGCAGCGACCCGGACAGGAACTATGGCTACACCTTC.

J is TRBJ2-2 and V is TRBV19; perhaps TRBD1 as D (7 bases). Germline CDR1 LNHDA, CDR2 SQIVND (reference sequence). The CDR3 has 13 residues. CDR3 residues: CPRLGGGSGELFF. Here the CDR3 DNA reads TGTCCCCGCTTAGGAGGGGGCTCCGGGGAGCTGTTTTTT.